These 18 T cell receptor beta chains share one sample of origin, sequenced in a study of radiotherapy plus CTLA-4 blockade in lung cancer. Measured with immunoSEQ multiplex PCR; TCRdb has only the in-frame clones, and not every one. The sample carries over 100,000 clones, 70% to 90% recorded once. The sequencing used peripheral blood, collected from a patient treated with radiotherapy plus ipilimumab. The receptors were gathered from a human donor with non-small cell lung cancer that progressed on radiotherapy plus ipilimumab.

The chain joins TRBV4-2 to TRBJ2-1; 7 nucleotides align to TRBD2. The CDR3 loop spans 16 amino acids. CDR1 is LGHNA and CDR2 is YNFKEQ in the germline V gene. V gave up 1 base and J gave up 6 bases; unmatched junction bases: 9. In DNA form, the CDR3 reads TGTGCCAGCAGCCAAGGTTCCGCGGGAGACACCAATGAGCAGTTCTTC. Amino acids: CASSQGSAGDTNEQFF.

The rearrangement uses TRBV5-1 and TRBJ2-3; a possible D gene is TRBD1 (6 bases). The V end lost 7 bases, the J end lost 3 bases, and 15 bases lay between the germline ends. The CDR3 extends over 14 amino acids. Germline-derived CDR1 and CDR2 are SGHRS and YFSETQ. The CDR3 region is CASGQTGRTDTQYF. CDR3 nucleotide sequence: TGCGCCAGCGGACAGACAGGACGAACAGATACGCAGTATTTT.

The genes are TRBV5-6 and TRBJ2-1; maybe TRBD2 (5 bases). The CDR3 is 15 residues long. Germline V gene lookup returns CDR1 SGHDT and CDR2 YYEEEE. Trimming cost V 0 bases and J 2 bases, with 9 bases left between them. The CDR3 region is CASSLVREPYNEQFF. The CDR3 coding sequence is TGTGCCAGCAGCTTGGTGAGGGAGCCCTACAATGAGCAGTTCTTC.

This sequence joins TRBV18 and TRBJ1-5; 7 nucleotides align to TRBD1. Germline-derived CDR1 and CDR2 are KGHSH and LQKENI. The trim removed 5 bases at V and 6 bases at J, leaving 7 bases unmatched. The CDR3 spans 14 residues. CDR3: CASSSQGVGQPQHF. The CDR3 bases are TGTGCCAGCTCATCCCAGGGGGTGGGTCAGCCCCAGCATTTT.

The chain joins TRBV2 to TRBJ1-1; no definite D call. V lost 2 bases and J 5 bases, leaving 6 bases between the germline ends. CDR1 SNHLY and CDR2 FYNNEI come from the germline V gene. The CDR3 sequence is 12 residues long. The CDR3 sequence is CASSELETEAFF. For the CDR3, the DNA is TGTGCCAGCAGTGAATTGGAAACTGAAGCTTTCTTT.

The chain carries TRBV2 and TRBJ2-3, with 9 bases matching TRBD2. There are 13 residues in the CDR3. With V trimmed by 11 bases and J by 2 bases, 5 bases remained unmatched. CDR1 is SNHLY and CDR2 is FYNNEI in the germline V gene. CDR3 residues: CAGSGSFTDTQYF. In nucleotides, the CDR3 is TGTGCCGGTAGCGGGAGCTTCACAGATACGCAGTATTTT.

J is TRBJ1-5 and V is TRBV6-6; 7 positions match TRBD1. There are 16 residues in the CDR3. Germline assignment: CDR1 MNHNY and CDR2 SVGAGI (reference sequence). Trimming at V came to 5 bases and at J to 0 bases, leaving 7 bases not matched to a gene. The CDR3 nucleotides are TGTGCCAGCAGTCCACCCCGACAGGGTAGCAATCAGCCCCAGCATTTT. Protein product: CASSPPRQGSNQPQHF.

This chain links TRBV6-6 with TRBJ2-3; D remains unclear. In germline, CDR1 is MNHNY, CDR2 SVGAGI (reference sequence). The CDR3 has 13 amino acids. The V end lost 5 bases, the J end lost 6 bases, and 12 bases lay between the germline ends. The CDR3 nucleotides are TGTGCCAGCAGTCCCCGCCTATGGGATACGCAGTATTTT. Residues: CASSPRLWDTQYF.

CDR3 coding DNA: TGCGCCAGCAGCTTGGCGGTAGCGGGAGTATACGAGCAGTACTTC. Its protein product is CASSLAVAGVYEQYF. The chain joins TRBV5-1 to TRBJ2-7; TRBD2 matches at 9 bases. CDR1 is SGHRS and CDR2 is YFSETQ in the germline V gene. The CDR3 totals 15 residues. With V trimmed by 0 bases and J by 4 bases, 5 bases remained unmatched.

Concerning this clone: Other DNA sequences within the sample encode an identical CDR3. V usage is TRBV11-2 and J usage is TRBJ2-7, with D perhaps matching TRBD1 or TRBD2 (5 bases each). Germline V gene sequence: CDR1 SGHAT, CDR2 FQNNGV. The CDR3 loop spans 14 amino acids. Deletions cut 5 bases from V and 0 bases from J, with 11 bases between. The CDR3 protein is CASSPRDGSYEQYF. In DNA form, the CDR3 reads TGTGCCAGCAGCCCCCGGGACGGCTCCTACGAGCAGTACTTC.

The rearrangement links TRBV9 to TRBJ1-3, with D possibly TRBD1 on 5 matching bases. The CDR3 length is 13 residues. Germline-derived CDR1 and CDR2 are SGDLS and YYNGEE. V shed 3 bases and J shed 9 bases, with 13 bases lying between them. The CDR3 region has the DNA TGTGCCAGCAGCGGAGGGCCGGGGGGCACCATATATTTT. Protein product: CASSGGPGGTIYF.

The J gene is TRBJ1-2, the V gene TRBV5-6; possible D gene TRBD1, 6 bases. Trimming took 4 bases from V and 3 from J, leaving 16 bases between them. Germline V gene sequence: CDR1 SGHDT, CDR2 YYEEEE. The CDR3 has 15 amino acids. CDR3 region: CASSQSRGVDYGYTF. Written as DNA, the CDR3 is TGTGCCAGCAGCCAATCTAGGGGGGTGGACTATGGCTACACCTTC.

This clone was counted once. J is TRBJ2-3 and V is TRBV6-6; 7 nucleotides match TRBD2. The CDR3 is made up of 15 amino acids. V lost 6 bases to trimming and J lost 5 bases; unmatched junction nucleotides: 11. Per germline, CDR1 MNHNY and CDR2 SVGAGI (reference sequence). CDR3 sequence reads: CASRGDYRKGDTQYF. The CDR3 nucleotides are TGTGCCAGCAGGGGGGACTACCGGAAGGGAGATACGCAGTATTTT.

The CDR3 DNA follows: TGTGCCAGCAGCTTATTGTCAGCGGGGAGCACAGATACGCAGTATTTT. Protein product: CASSLLSAGSTDTQYF. The rearrangement joins TRBV11-2 to TRBJ2-3; 7 positions agree with TRBD2. Per germline, CDR1 SGHAT and CDR2 FQNNGV. Trimming cost V 2 bases and J 0 bases; bases outside gene matches: 5. This CDR3 has 16 residues.

V is TRBV27 and J is TRBJ1-2, with 9 bases aligning to TRBD1. Germline V lookup: CDR1 MNHEY, CDR2 SMNVEV (reference sequence). V was clipped by 5 bases and J by 4 bases; unmatched bases: 8. This CDR3 contains 15 residues. CDR3 bases: TGTGCCAGCAGTCCCTCGGGACAGGGAGGCTATGGCTACACCTTC. Protein sequence: CASSPSGQGGYGYTF.

The gene calls are TRBV11-2 and TRBJ2-3; 7 nucleotides line up with TRBD2. V lost 7 bases, J lost 4 bases, and 11 bases stayed unmatched. The CDR3 is made up of 15 amino acids. Germline V gene lookup returns CDR1 SGHAT and CDR2 FQNNGV. In nucleotides, the CDR3 is TGTGCCAGCAACCGGGTGCTAGCGGCGCCAGATACGCAGTATTTT. It encodes CASNRVLAAPDTQYF.

V and J are TRBV18 and TRBJ2-7, with 11 bases matching TRBD2. V was pared by 6 bases and J by 6 bases, with 7 bases of the junction left unmatched. Per the germline V gene, CDR1 is KGHSH and CDR2 is LQKENI. The CDR3 is 14 residues long. The CDR3 loop reads CASSIAGGTGEQYF. The CDR3 region has the DNA TGTGCCAGCTCCATAGCGGGAGGGACGGGCGAGCAGTACTTC.

This clone was seen a single time. The chain employs TRBV28 and TRBJ1-2; D remains ambiguous. Deletions cut 6 bases from V and 0 bases from J, with 5 bases between. Germline loops: CDR1 MDHEN, CDR2 SYDVKM. The CDR3 totals 12 residues. CDR3 DNA sequence: TGTGCCAGCAGGGAGACTAACTATGGCTACACCTTC. Amino acids: CASRETNYGYTF.